This T cell receptor beta chain was captured by sequencing in a study of T cells in localized non-small cell lung cancer. Turning to this clone: The antigen is not known.

Sequencing used immunoSEQ multiplex PCR; TCRdb keeps in-frame clones, though not all of them. The sample includes tens of thousands of clones, more than 85% seen only once; the top ten take roughly 20%. Overall study results and limits: Uninvolved adjacent lung showed higher T cell clonality than tumor. Sequence data derive from only one tumor region, so heterogeneity remains possible. Those with higher blood T cell density had longer overall survival.

Germline CDR1 SNHLY, CDR2 FYNNEI. V lost 5 bases to trimming and J lost 5 bases; unmatched junction nucleotides: 11. This CDR3 region has 15 residues. This sequence joins TRBV2 and TRBJ2-7; 8 positions match TRBD1. This sequence was found in a man between 35 and 75 years old with stage II squamous cell lung carcinoma. The source was PBMCs, collected before any cancer treatment. The CDR3 sequence is CASSYFRTGRNEQYF. DNA of the CDR3: TGTGCCAGCAGTTATTTCAGGACAGGGCGTAACGAGCAGTACTTC.